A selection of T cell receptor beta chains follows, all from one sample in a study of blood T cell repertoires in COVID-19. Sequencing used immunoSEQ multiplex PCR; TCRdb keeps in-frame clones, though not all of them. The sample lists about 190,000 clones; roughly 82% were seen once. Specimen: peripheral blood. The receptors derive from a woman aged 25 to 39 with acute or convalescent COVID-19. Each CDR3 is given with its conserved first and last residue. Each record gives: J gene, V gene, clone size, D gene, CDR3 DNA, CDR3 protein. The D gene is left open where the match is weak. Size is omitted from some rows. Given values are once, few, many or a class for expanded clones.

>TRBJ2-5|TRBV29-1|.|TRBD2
TGCAGCACCGGACTAGCGGGCGGAGAGACCCAGTACTTC
CSTGLAGGETQYF
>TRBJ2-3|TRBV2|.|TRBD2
TGTGCCAGCACTCCGGGGGGTACGCAGTATTTT
CASTPGGTQYF
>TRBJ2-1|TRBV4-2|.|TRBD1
TGTGCCAGCAGCCAAACCCACAGGGGTTATGAGCAGTTCTTC
CASSQTHRGYEQFF
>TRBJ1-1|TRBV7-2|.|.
TGTGCCAGCAGCTCGACTCGAGCCCACGGTAGTGAAGCTTTCTTT
CASSSTRAHGSEAFF
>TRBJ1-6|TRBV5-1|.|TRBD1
TGCGCCAGCAGCTTAGGGGGCCGGGATTCACCCCTCCACTTT
CASSLGGRDSPLHF
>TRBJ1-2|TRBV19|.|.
TGTGCCAGTAGTATTTCGGGGGATGGCTACACCTTC
CASSISGDGYTF
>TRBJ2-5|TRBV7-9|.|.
TGTGCCAGCAGCTTACCCGGGTTAGAGACCCAGTACTTC
CASSLPGLETQYF
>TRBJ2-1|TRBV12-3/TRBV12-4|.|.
TGTGCCAGCAGTTTAGATACGAGGGTCTTTCAGTTCTTC
CASSLDTRVFQFF
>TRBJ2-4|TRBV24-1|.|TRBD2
TGTGCCACCAGTGACGAGCGGGGGAACATTCAGTACTTC
CATSDERGNIQYF
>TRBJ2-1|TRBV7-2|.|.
TGTGCCAGCAGCTTAGAAATTGGTGGTAGCCTTTACAATGAGCAGTTCTTC
CASSLEIGGSLYNEQFF
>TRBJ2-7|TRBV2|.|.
TGTGCCGGCCTAGAACGGGAGAAGGACGAGCAGTACTTC
CAGLEREKDEQYF
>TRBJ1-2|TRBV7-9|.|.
TGTGCCAGCAGCCTCGTGGGGCGAGAAGGCTACACCTTC
CASSLVGREGYTF
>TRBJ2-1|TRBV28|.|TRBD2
TGTGCCAGCAGGGTGACTAGCGGGAGGTACAATGAGCAGTTCTTC
CASRVTSGRYNEQFF
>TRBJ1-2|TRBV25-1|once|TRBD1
TGTGCCAGCAGTGGGGGGACAGGAATATATGGCTACACCTTC
CASSGGTGIYGYTF
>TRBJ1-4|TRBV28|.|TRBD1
TGTGCCAGCAGTTCGTTTACAGGGGGTGATCTAGGAGGAAAACTGTTTTTT
CASSSFTGGDLGGKLFF
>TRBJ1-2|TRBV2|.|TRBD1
TGTGCCAGCAGTCCCGGACAGGGCCCCTATGGCTACACCTTC
CASSPGQGPYGYTF
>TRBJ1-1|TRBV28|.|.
TGTGCCAGCAGTTCCACAGGGAAACGGCCAGCTTTCTTT
CASSSTGKRPAFF
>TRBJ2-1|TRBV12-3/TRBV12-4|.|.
TGTGCCAGCAGTCTAAGCGAGTACAATGAGCAGTTCTTC
CASSLSEYNEQFF
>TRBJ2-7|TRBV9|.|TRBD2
TGTGCCAGCAGCATTTCGGGACTAGCGGGAGGGCCCAGCGAGCAGTACTTC
CASSISGLAGGPSEQYF
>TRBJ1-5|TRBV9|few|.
TGTGCCAGCAGCGTAGGGGTGGAGGGTAGAACTCAGCCCCAGCATTTT
CASSVGVEGRTQPQHF
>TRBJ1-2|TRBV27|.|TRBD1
TGTGCCAGCAGTTTCTCGGACAGGGGGTTAGTCTACACCTTC
CASSFSDRGLVYTF
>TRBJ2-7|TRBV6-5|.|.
TGTGCCAGCAGCCTCATGGACGGAGGATACGAGCAGTACTTC
CASSLMDGGYEQYF
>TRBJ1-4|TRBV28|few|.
TGTGCCAGCAGTTTCGTATCAACTAATGAAAAACTGTTTTTT
CASSFVSTNEKLFF
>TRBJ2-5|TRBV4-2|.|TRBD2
TGTGCCAGCAGCCAGAGGCTAGCGGGCCAAGAGACCCAGTACTTC
CASSQRLAGQETQYF